Listed here are 16 T cell receptor beta chains from one sample, sequenced in a study of blood T cell repertoires in COVID-19. TCRdb keeps only in-frame clones here, not all; method: immunoSEQ multiplex PCR. The data contain tens of thousands of clones, about 91% of them seen just once; the ten biggest clones take up roughly 3.4%. The sequenced material came from peripheral blood. All receptors come from a man aged 40-49 years with COVID-19, enrolled during active disease.

The chain is built from TRBV28 and TRBJ1-6; 11 positions agree with TRBD1. Germline CDR1 is MDHEN and CDR2 is SYDVKM. Trimming cost V 5 bases and J 5 bases; bases outside gene matches: 8. CDR3 length: 17 amino acids. The CDR3 sequence is CASSTGTGGVHNSPLHF. CDR3 sequence (DNA): TGTGCCAGCAGTACGGGGACAGGGGGAGTTCATAATTCACCCCTCCACTTT.

This sequence joins TRBV9 and TRBJ2-1, with 14 bases that match TRBD2. Trimming at V came to 0 bases and at J to 2 bases, leaving 4 bases not matched to a gene. CDR1 is SGDLS, CDR2 YYNGEE, per germline. CDR3 length: 18 amino acids. The CDR3 sequence is CASSVEVTSGGAYNEQFF. DNA of the CDR3: TGTGCCAGCAGCGTAGAAGTGACTAGCGGGGGGGCCTACAATGAGCAGTTCTTC. The whole variable domain, filled in from reference TRBV9 and TRBJ2-1, reads DSGVTQTPKHLITATGQRVTLRCSPRSGDLSVYWYQQSLDQGLQFLIQYYNGEERAKGNILERFSAQQFPDLHSELNLSSLELGDSALYFCASSVEVTSGGAYNEQFFGPGTRLTVL.

J is TRBJ2-5 and V is TRBV18; 9 positions match TRBD1. Trimming cost V 0 bases and J 5 bases; bases outside gene matches: 4. The CDR3 is 15 amino acids. Germline values: CDR1 KGHSH, CDR2 LQKENI. CDR3 protein: CASSPPQGAGETQYF. The CDR3 DNA reads as TGTGCCAGCTCACCACCACAGGGGGCGGGCGAGACCCAGTACTTC.

The CDR3 reads CASSQDQSEAFF. The CDR3 nucleotides read TGTGCCAGCAGCCAAGATCAATCTGAAGCTTTCTTT. The V call is TRBV3-1 (or the pseudogene TRBV3-2), the J call TRBJ1-1, with D hard to call. The CDR3 has 12 amino acids. Germline CDR1 LGHDT, CDR2 YNNKEL (reference sequence). V gave up 0 bases and J gave up 6 bases, with 5 bases separating them.

V and J are TRBV10-3 and TRBJ1-2, with unresolved D. The CDR3 has 13 residues. The V gene's germline CDR1 is ENHRY and CDR2 SYGVKD. V lost 0 bases and J lost 8, with 10 bases in between. CDR3 coding DNA: TGTGCCATCAGTGAGTCGCAGGCCCCGGGCTACACCTTC. It is translated as CAISESQAPGYTF.

This clone was seen a single time. At one end, the junction sequence differs from germline, possibly due to a read error. The gene calls are TRBV7-7 and TRBJ2-5; D may be TRBD1 (5 bases). CDR1 is SSHAT and CDR2 is FNYEAQ in the germline V gene (reference sequence). The CDR3 has 14 amino acids. The chain's CDR3 is CASSLGRVGETQYF. Written as DNA, the CDR3 is TGTGCTAGCAGCTTAGGCAGGGTCGGGGAGACCCAGTACTTC.

The genes are TRBV6-1 and TRBJ1-1; a possible D gene is TRBD1 (5 bases). This CDR3 is 13 amino acids long. The ends were cut back, 3 bases at V and 5 bases at J, with 10 bases in the middle. Germline loops: CDR1 MNHNS, CDR2 SASEGT. CDR3 nucleotide sequence: TGTGCCAGCAGTGACCAGACAGCGACTGAAGCTTTCTTT. Amino acid sequence: CASSDQTATEAFF.

V gene TRBV29-1 combines with J gene TRBJ1-1; no firm D call. V lost 6 bases and J lost 0, with 17 bases in between. Per the germline V gene, CDR1 is SQVTM and CDR2 is ANQGSEA. The CDR3 spans 15 residues. CDR3 sequence: CSVQALSRMNTEAFF. CDR3 nucleotide sequence: TGCAGCGTCCAGGCCCTCAGCAGGATGAACACTGAAGCTTTCTTT.

The rearrangement joins TRBV9 to TRBJ1-6; TRBD1 is a possible D gene (6 bases). CDR3 size: 17 residues. Germline values: CDR1 SGDLS, CDR2 YYNGEE. Trimming stripped 1 base from V and 5 bases from J, with 16 bases between. CDR3 nucleotides: TGTGCCAGCAGCGTAACCCCGGGGGGGCCTGATAATTCACCCCTCCACTTT. This encodes CASSVTPGGPDNSPLHF.

The chain employs TRBV30 and TRBJ1-6; 12 bases are shared with TRBD1. Germline loops: CDR1 GTSNPN, CDR2 SVGIG (reference sequence). J gave up 11 bases and V 0 bases, and 5 bases lay outside the gene matches. The CDR3 sequence is 15 residues long. In DNA form, the CDR3 reads TGTGCCTGGAGTGTGGGGACAGGGGGCCTAACACCCCTCCACTTT. Amino acids: CAWSVGTGGLTPLHF.

V gene TRBV5-1 combines with J gene TRBJ2-1; possibly TRBD1 for D (6 bases). The V gene lost 5 bases and the J gene lost 3 bases, with 12 bases spanning the gap. CDR3 size: 14 residues. Germline loops: CDR1 SGHRS, CDR2 YFSETQ. As DNA, the CDR3 is TGCGCCAGCAGTTCGCCAGGGGACTACAATGAGCAGTTCTTC. Residues: CASSSPGDYNEQFF.

The chain links TRBV10-3 to TRBJ2-7; tentative D call: TRBD1 (5 bases). V was pared by 0 bases and J by 1 base, with 7 bases between. Germline-derived CDR1 and CDR2 are ENHRY and SYGVKD. There are 14 residues in the CDR3. CDR3: CAISESGQSYEQYF. The CDR3 region has the DNA TGTGCCATCAGTGAGTCAGGACAATCCTACGAGCAGTACTTC.

This chain links TRBV7-9 with TRBJ2-1; 11 nucleotides align to TRBD1. Unmatched junction bases numbered 9, after V lost 4 bases and J lost 1 base. The CDR3 covers 18 residues. Germline lookup yields CDR1 SEHNR and CDR2 FQNEAQ (reference sequence). DNA for the CDR3: TGTGCCAGCAGCTCAGACCTTGGACAGGGGGCTTCCTACAATGAGCAGTTCTTC. It specifies CASSSDLGQGASYNEQFF.

The chain employs TRBV11-1 and TRBJ2-5; D is uncertain. The germline V and J ends were trimmed by 5 bases and 5 bases, with 9 bases remaining between them. Germline V gives CDR1 SGHAT, CDR2 FQDESV (reference sequence). This CDR3 is 12 amino acids long. The CDR3 DNA is TGTGCCAGCAGCCCCGGGTTGGAGACCCAGTACTTC. Amino acids: CASSPGLETQYF.

This clone was seen once. This chain links TRBV5-1 with TRBJ1-2, with 8 positions matching TRBD1. Trimming removed 1 base from V and 5 bases from J; junction bases left unmatched: 7. The CDR3 totals 15 residues. CDR1 and CDR2 (germline): SGHRS, YFSETQ. CDR3 residues: CASSLSSGTGYGYTF. CDR3 DNA: TGCGCCAGCAGCTTGTCTTCCGGGACAGGATATGGCTACACCTTC.

The chain employs TRBV6-5 and TRBJ1-1; 11 bases align to TRBD1. There are 13 residues in the CDR3. Germline CDR1 is MNHEY and CDR2 is SVGAGI. V dropped 6 bases and J dropped 8; count of bases not matched to a gene: 5. CDR3 region: CASRGQGEGEAFF. CDR3 coding DNA: TGTGCCAGCAGGGGACAGGGGGAGGGAGAAGCTTTCTTT.